The clone carrying this T cell receptor (beta chain) has only a few counts. Its antigen is not identified. The data belong to a study of cytomegalovirus exposure and HLA in healthy donors. Study-wide points: Later findings reportedly placed an Asian-associated ancestry cluster below the approximately 670-donor mean for N-insertions.

Both 60 Vbeta primers and 13 Jbeta primers went into the PCR. Assay used: immunoSEQ multiplex PCR; TCRdb lists only in-frame clones, some missing. The sample contains under 200,000 clones, 79% of which appear only once. Sequencing was carried out using PBMCs. The clonotype was recovered from a woman aged 45 to 65 in good health and CMV-seronegative.

The chain's CDR3 is CASRPGLANNEQFF. CDR3 coding DNA: TGTGCCAGCAGGCCGGGACTAGCGAACAATGAGCAGTTCTTC. V usage is TRBV28 and J usage is TRBJ2-1, with 10 bases that match TRBD2. There are 14 residues in the CDR3. After removal of 6 bases from V and 5 bases from J, the junction contained 4 bases not matched to a gene. Per the germline V gene, CDR1 is MDHEN and CDR2 is SYDVKM.